The T cell receptor beta chain under discussion was sequenced for a study of T cells in Graves' hyperthyroidism and ophthalmopathy. Whole-study findings and limits: Peripheral blood also featured most of the thyroid clonotypes expanded above 0.001.

Comments on this clonotype: Its cognate antigen is unknown.

TCR beta CDR3 regions were amplified from RNA transcripts. The HTBI primer set served for first-round RT-PCR of the TCR CDR3. TCRdb re-derived calls from the multiplex PCR reads in MiXCR, one entry per CDR3 protein. The sample holds around 800,000 distinct CDR3 sequences, over 35% seen once. Germline assignment: CDR1 PRHDT and CDR2 FYEKMQ (reference sequence). V was cut by 0 bases and J by 0 bases, with 9 bases left in between. This CDR3 comprises 15 residues. Uncontrolled infection, other autoimmune disease, pregnancy or lactation disqualified patients from enrolment. PBMCs were derived from more than 8 ml fresh peripheral blood.

The sequencing input was blood. The receptor was isolated from a man between 18 and 29 years old with Graves' hyperthyroidism. The V call is TRBV13, the J call TRBJ2-7; D is ambiguous. The DNA of the CDR3 is TGTGCCAGCAGCTTAGGTAACAGAGACTCCTACGAGCAGTACTTC. Translation gives CASSLGNRDSYEQYF.